Shown below are 31 T cell receptor beta chains from a single sample sequenced in a study of shared clonotypes between healthy human individuals. Clones were read by immunoSEQ multiplex PCR, and TCRdb kept only the in-frame ones, dropping some. This sample carries over a million clones, 75% to 80% of them seen once, and the ten largest clones take 0.5% to 0.65%. Sequencing was performed on memory CD4+ T cells from PBMCs. The subset is: CD45RA-negative fraction. These receptors were collected from a man between 18 and 35 years old in good health. Some clones in this sample may be carry-over from other donors' samples.

The genes are TRBV28 and TRBJ1-2, with D maybe TRBD1 (5 bases). The CDR3 has 14 residues. Trimming cost V 9 bases and J 2 bases, with 16 bases left between them. The germline V gene encodes CDR1 MDHEN and CDR2 SYDVKM. The CDR3 DNA follows: TGTGCCAGTTTGCGCCGGGACTCAAACTATGGCTACACCTTC. It translates to CASLRRDSNYGYTF.

The chain recombines TRBV10-1 with TRBJ2-1; D perhaps matches TRBD1 (6 bases). CDR1 is WNHNN and CDR2 is SYGVQD in the germline V gene (reference sequence). This CDR3 has 14 amino acids. The V and J ends lost 6 bases and 4 bases respectively, with 13 bases between them. The CDR3 region has the DNA TGCGCCAGCAGCGAATCGAGGGGGTACAATGAGCAGTTCTTC. It is translated as CASSESRGYNEQFF.

This rearrangement joins TRBV18 to TRBJ1-1; D gene uncertain. The V gene lost 4 bases and the J gene lost 1 base, with 7 bases spanning the gap. Germline V lookup: CDR1 KGHSH, CDR2 LQKENI. This CDR3 contains 13 residues. The CDR3, as DNA: TGTGCCAGCTCACTAGGGCCGAACACTGAAGCTTTCTTT. Translating it yields CASSLGPNTEAFF.

The CDR3 region is CACGDRGNEQFF. The CDR3 DNA reads TGTGCCTGTGGGGACAGGGGAAATGAGCAGTTCTTC. This sequence joins TRBV2 and TRBJ2-1; 10 positions match TRBD1. This CDR3 region has 12 residues. Germline V gives CDR1 SNHLY, CDR2 FYNNEI. V lost 11 bases, J lost 7 bases, and 5 bases stayed unmatched.

The chain uses TRBV28 and TRBJ1-3, with a tentative D call TRBD1 (5 bases). The CDR3 is 15 residues long. Germline values: CDR1 MDHEN, CDR2 SYDVKM. V gave up 6 bases and J gave up 5 bases, with 17 bases separating them. The CDR3: CASSPGGTDRNTIYF. Here the CDR3 DNA reads TGTGCCAGCAGCCCTGGAGGGACGGACAGAAACACCATATATTTT.

V is TRBV18 and J is TRBJ1-3; TRBD1 might be the D (6 bases). The CDR3 loop spans 15 amino acids. With 3 bases removed from V and 4 bases from J, the gap between germline ends came to 13 bases. Germline CDR1 is KGHSH and CDR2 is LQKENI. The CDR3: CASSPPTGMGNTIYF. CDR3 DNA sequence: TGTGCCAGCTCACCTCCGACAGGAATGGGAAACACCATATATTTT.

The rearrangement links TRBV7-3 to TRBJ2-3; D might be TRBD1 (6 bases). Trimming pared 5 bases from V and 5 bases from J, leaving 14 bases between. Germline CDR1 reads SGHTA; CDR2 reads FQGTGA. This CDR3 spans 14 amino acids. The CDR3 is CASSARTVLDTQYF. In DNA, the CDR3 is TGTGCCAGCAGCGCCCGGACAGTTTTAGATACGCAGTATTTT.

V gene TRBV28 combines with J gene TRBJ1-6; 9 nucleotides line up with TRBD1. Germline V gene sequence: CDR1 MDHEN, CDR2 SYDVKM. The trim removed 7 bases at V and 5 bases at J, leaving 3 bases unmatched. The CDR3 is 14 residues long. CDR3 sequence reads: CASIGDRDNSPLHF. The CDR3 DNA follows: TGTGCCAGCATAGGGGACAGGGATAATTCACCCCTCCACTTT.

The chain combines TRBV29-1 with TRBJ2-5, with 11 nucleotides matching TRBD1. After removal of 6 bases from V and 1 base from J, the junction contained 4 bases not matched to a gene. Per the germline V gene, CDR1 is SQVTM and CDR2 is ANQGSEA. The CDR3 loop spans 14 amino acids. The CDR3 nucleotides read TGCAGCGTCGCCGGGACAGGGGGCCAAGAGACCCAGTACTTC. Translating gives CSVAGTGGQETQYF.

Concerning this clone itself: This sample includes further DNA sequences coding for the same CDR3. This chain joins TRBV28 and TRBJ1-2; D is possibly TRBD1 (6 bases). CDR1 is MDHEN, CDR2 SYDVKM, per germline. CDR3 length: 13 amino acids. Trimming cost V 6 bases and J 4 bases, with 12 bases left between them. CDR3 region: CASSKPGVYGYTF. In DNA form, the CDR3 reads TGTGCCAGCAGCAAACCAGGGGTCTATGGCTACACCTTC.

V and J are TRBV6-4 and TRBJ2-3, with a tentative D call TRBD2 (5 bases). The germline gives CDR1 MRHNA, CDR2 SNTAGT. CDR3 size: 15 residues. V was shortened by 5 bases and J by 0 bases, with 12 bases between the two germline ends. The CDR3 bases are TGTGCCAGCAGTCCCTCCCAGCGGAGCACAGATACGCAGTATTTT. It yields the protein CASSPSQRSTDTQYF.

The chain employs TRBV27 and TRBJ1-1; perhaps TRBD1 as D (6 bases). Germline assignment: CDR1 MNHEY and CDR2 SMNVEV (reference sequence). The CDR3 has 16 residues. V was shortened by 5 bases and J by 1 base, with 17 bases between the two germline ends. This CDR3 reads CASSLNRVGWNTEAFF. The CDR3 DNA reads as TGTGCCAGCAGTCTCAACAGGGTAGGTTGGAACACTGAAGCTTTCTTT.

This clone was counted only a few times. This chain joins TRBV7-6 and TRBJ2-5; 8 bases agree with TRBD2. CDR1 and CDR2 (germline): SGHVS, FNYEAQ. With 0 bases clipped from V and 5 bases from J, the junction kept 14 bases outside the gene matches. The CDR3 has 18 residues. The CDR3 bases are TGTGCCAGCAGCTTAGCGGGCGGACTATCCGGGAGGGGGGAGACCCAGTACTTC. It is translated as CASSLAGGLSGRGETQYF.

The chain couples TRBV10-3 to TRBJ1-2; a weak D match, TRBD1 (5 bases). Germline V lookup: CDR1 ENHRY, CDR2 SYGVKD. The CDR3 covers 13 residues. V was pared by 7 bases and J by 3 bases, with 12 bases between. This chain's CDR3 is CAITPQGDYGYTF. CDR3 bases: TGTGCCATCACGCCCCAGGGTGACTATGGCTACACCTTC.

This clone appeared once. The V gene is TRBV5-1, the J gene TRBJ1-3, with D perhaps TRBD1 (5 bases). The CDR3 has 15 residues. Per germline, CDR1 SGHRS and CDR2 YFSETQ. The germline V and J ends were trimmed by 2 bases and 1 base, with 10 bases remaining between them. CDR3 coding DNA: TGCGCCAGCAGCTTACCCCAGGGTTCTGGAAACACCATATATTTT. Translated, it gives CASSLPQGSGNTIYF.

The chain couples TRBV5-1 to TRBJ2-1; D call uncertain. Germline assignment: CDR1 SGHRS and CDR2 YFSETQ. The CDR3 spans 12 residues. V was pared by 4 bases and J by 6 bases, with 8 bases between. In DNA, the CDR3 is TGCGCCAGCAGCGTACAATCCAATGAGCAGTTCTTC. It specifies CASSVQSNEQFF.

V usage is TRBV6-5 and J usage is TRBJ2-7; 8 bases are a match to TRBD1. Germline-derived CDR1 and CDR2 are MNHEY and SVGAGI. The CDR3 has 13 residues. The ends lost 11 bases at V and 3 bases at J; junction bases unmatched: 9. CDR3 amino acids: CAVRQGFLYEQYF. Written as DNA, the CDR3 is TGTGCCGTCCGACAGGGGTTTCTCTACGAGCAGTACTTC.

This clone was recorded only once. A far larger clone lies a single base away; this is likely a read error. This sample includes further DNA sequences coding for the same CDR3. V gene TRBV30 combines with J gene TRBJ1-1, with D possibly matching TRBD1 (5 bases). Germline loops: CDR1 GTSNPN, CDR2 SVGIG (reference sequence). There are 13 residues in the CDR3. CDR3 coding DNA: TGTGCCTGGAGTGTGGGGGTGAACACTGAGGCTTTCTTT. Amino acid sequence: CAWSVGVNTEAFF. The full variable domain, rest sourced from reference TRBV30 and TRBJ1-1, is SQTIHQWPATLVQPVGSPLSLECTVEGTSNPNLYWYRQAAGRGLQLLFYSVGIGQISSEVPQNLSASRPQDRQFILSSKKLLLSDSGFYLCAWSVGVNTEAFFGQGTRLTVV.

V usage is TRBV6-6 and J usage is TRBJ2-1; maybe TRBD2 (5 bases). Germline-derived CDR1 and CDR2 are MNHNY and SVGAGI (reference sequence). The V end lost 8 bases, the J end lost 1 base, and 9 bases lay between the germline ends. CDR3 length equals 13 residues. CDR3 in amino acids: CASSSGSYNEQFF. In DNA, the CDR3 is TGTGCCAGCTCAAGCGGATCCTACAATGAGCAGTTCTTC.

The rearrangement links TRBV7-3 to TRBJ2-1, with TRBD2 matching 9 bases. Germline CDR1 SGHTA, CDR2 FQGTGA. CDR3 length equals 16 residues. J lost 8 bases, V lost 5 bases, and 13 bases had no gene match. Written as DNA, the CDR3 is TGTGCCAGCAGCCCCAATAGCGGGAGCTTATACCATGAGCAGTTCTTC. Amino acid sequence: CASSPNSGSLYHEQFF.

The chain links TRBV10-2 to TRBJ2-7, with D maybe TRBD1 (6 bases). Germline-derived CDR1 and CDR2 are WSHSY and SAAADI. The CDR3 is made up of 14 amino acids. V was trimmed by 7 bases and J by 0 bases, leaving 13 bases between them. The CDR3 nucleotides are TGCGCCAGCATAAGGACAGCCGGCTCCTACGAGCAGTACTTC. Encoded protein: CASIRTAGSYEQYF.

The CDR3 here is CASSLEGTGYGYTF. As DNA, the CDR3 is TGCGCCAGCAGCTTGGAAGGGACAGGGTACGGCTACACCTTC. This chain links TRBV5-1 with TRBJ1-2; 9 nucleotides match TRBD1. The CDR3 length is 14 residues. Germline values: CDR1 SGHRS, CDR2 YFSETQ. J lost 8 bases, V lost 0 bases, and 5 bases had no gene match.

The J gene is TRBJ2-5, the V gene TRBV19; weak D call: TRBD2 (6 bases). Trimming shortened V by 6 bases and J by 5 bases, and 19 bases separated the two germline ends. Germline V lookup: CDR1 LNHDA, CDR2 SQIVND (reference sequence). The length of the CDR3 is 15 residues. In DNA, the CDR3 is TGTGCCAGTAGGTCCCGAGGAGGGGCATGGGAGACCCAGTACTTC. It is translated as CASRSRGGAWETQYF.

This chain uses TRBV18 with TRBJ2-7; 12 nucleotides match TRBD1. Trimming took 3 bases from V and 2 from J; bases not matched to a gene: 14. CDR1 KGHSH and CDR2 LQKENI come from the germline V gene. The CDR3 is 19 residues long. CDR3 region: CASSPLSGTGGSRTYEQYF. The CDR3 DNA is TGTGCCAGCTCACCTCTCTCTGGGACAGGGGGCTCTAGAACCTACGAGCAGTACTTC.

The chain is built from TRBV27 and TRBJ1-2; 7 bases fit TRBD1. This CDR3 contains 14 residues. Germline V gives CDR1 MNHEY, CDR2 SMNVEV (reference sequence). The junction had 5 bases not matched to a gene; V was cut back by 4 bases and J by 3 bases. In DNA form, the CDR3 reads TGTGCCAGCAGTTCAGCGGGACAGCACTATGGCTACACCTTC. Translating it yields CASSSAGQHYGYTF.

This clone was found once. The rearrangement uses TRBV27 and TRBJ2-7; no reliable D call. The length of the CDR3 is 13 residues. The V end lost 10 bases, the J end lost 0 bases, and 13 bases lay between the germline ends. From germline, CDR1 is MNHEY and CDR2 SMNVEV (reference sequence). The CDR3, as DNA: TGTGCCACCTCCACGGGCAGCTCCTACGAGCAGTACTTC. It is translated as CATSTGSSYEQYF.

The DNA of the CDR3 is TGTGCCAGCAGTTTAGTACAGGGGGCTTATAGCAATCAGCCCCAGCATTTT. Translation: CASSLVQGAYSNQPQHF. V gene TRBV28 combines with J gene TRBJ1-5; TRBD1 matches 9 bases. J lost 0 bases, V lost 2 bases, and 5 bases had no gene match. Germline values: CDR1 MDHEN, CDR2 SYDVKM. The CDR3 totals 17 residues. The full variable domain, its missing parts supplied by reference TRBV28 and TRBJ1-5, is DVKVTQSSRYLVKRTGEKVFLECVQDMDHENMFWYRQDPGLGLRLIYFSYDVKMKEKGDIPEGYSVSREKKERFSLILESASTNQTSMYLCASSLVQGAYSNQPQHFGDGTRLSIL.

This clone showed up just a few times. The chain recombines TRBV28 with TRBJ1-4; no reliable D call. Germline V gene sequence: CDR1 MDHEN, CDR2 SYDVKM. Trimming took off 6 bases at V and 8 bases at J, with 13 bases between the two ends. The CDR3 contains 13 residues. This CDR3 is CASSYSPEEKLFF. In DNA form, the CDR3 reads TGTGCCAGCAGCTACTCCCCGGAGGAAAAACTGTTTTTT.

Only one count was recorded for this clone. J is TRBJ1-1 and V is TRBV27, with no clear D. CDR1 MNHEY and CDR2 SMNVEV come from the germline V gene (reference sequence). V was cut by 2 bases and J by 8 bases, with 18 bases left in between. This CDR3 region has 15 residues. The CDR3 loop reads CASSLVISRAREAFF. CDR3 nucleotides: TGTGCCAGCAGTTTAGTTATCTCGAGGGCACGGGAAGCTTTCTTT.

The CDR3 DNA is TGTGCCAGTAGTGCAGGGCGTGGAAACACCATATATTTT. Translation: CASSAGRGNTIYF. The chain uses TRBV19 and TRBJ1-3, with D perhaps TRBD1 (5 bases). CDR3 length: 13 residues. The V and J ends lost 5 bases and 3 bases respectively, with 8 bases between them. Germline CDR1 reads LNHDA; CDR2 reads SQIVND (reference sequence).

The table lists this clone with a count of one. V and J are TRBV5-6 and TRBJ2-2, with TRBD1 matching over 7 bases. J lost 1 base, V lost 0 bases, and 0 bases had no gene match. CDR3 size: 15 residues. The germline V gene encodes CDR1 SGHDT and CDR2 YYEEEE. For the CDR3, the DNA is TGTGCCAGCAGCTTGGGGGACAGGAACACCGGGGAGCTGTTTTTT. It yields the protein CASSLGDRNTGELFF.